The source of this T cell receptor (beta chain) is a study of CD4 T cells in relation to SARS-CoV-2 and coronaviruses. Study-wide context: Crossreactive spike epitopes shared across donors were mapped to their HLA restriction. Study-level points and caveats: In approximately 71% of donors, memory CD4+ clonotypes crossrecognized SARS-CoV-2 and at least one common cold coronavirus spike. The cross-reactivity analysis covered only spike protein, not other viral proteins.

Regarding this clone: Its antigen is undetermined.

This table comes from immunoSEQ multiplex PCR, and its TCRdb copy is limited to in-frame clones, with some not included. The sample contains about 21,000 clones, around 72% of which appear only once. Unexposed donor CD4+ T cells date from about 2011-2018, before the COVID-19 pandemic. Isolation of CD4+ T cells took place after less than 11 days in culture. Cells permitting, SARS-CoV-2 S/N and four cold-coronavirus spikes were tested on unexposed-donor CD4+ T cells. This clonotype was obtained from a human donor in good health. The specimen was CD4+ T cells from PBMCs, cultured in vitro.

CDR3: CASSQGRTANTEAFF. The DNA for the CDR3 is TGTGCCAGCAGCCAAGGCCGGACAGCGAACACTGAAGCTTTCTTT. V is TRBV7-2 and J is TRBJ1-1; D is possibly TRBD1 (6 bases). V was cut by 5 bases and J by 1 base, with 14 bases left in between. In germline, CDR1 is SGHTA, CDR2 FQGNSA. The CDR3 covers 15 residues. The full variable domain, its missing parts supplied by reference TRBV7-2 and TRBJ1-1, is GAGVSQSPSNKVTEKGKDVELRCDPISGHTALYWYRQSLGQGLEFLIYFQGNSAPDKSGLPSDRFSAERTGGSVSTLTIQRTQQEDSAVYLCASSQGRTANTEAFFGQGTRLTVV.